The next 27 T cell receptor beta chains were all read from a single sample in a study of blood T cell repertoires in COVID-19. Sequencing used immunoSEQ multiplex PCR; TCRdb keeps in-frame clones, though not all of them. The table shows about 88,000 clones, with around 85% occurring only once. Sequencing was performed on peripheral blood. These receptors all stem from a woman aged 70 to 79 with acute or convalescent COVID-19.

The rearrangement joins TRBV3-1 (or the pseudogene TRBV3-2) to TRBJ1-4, with TRBD1 identical over 8 bases. V dropped 0 bases and J dropped 6; count of bases not matched to a gene: 6. Germline CDR1 is LGHDT and CDR2 is YNNKEL (reference sequence). This CDR3 spans 16 amino acids. CDR3 in DNA: TGTGCCAGCAGCCAAGATTGGACAGGGACGCATGAAAAACTGTTTTTT. This gives the protein CASSQDWTGTHEKLFF.

Here the CDR3 reads CATSRGGQGTYNEQFF. CDR3 in DNA: TGTGCCACCAGCAGAGGGGGACAGGGCACCTACAATGAGCAGTTCTTC. This chain connects TRBV15 to TRBJ2-1; 9 nucleotides match TRBD1. The germline CDR1 and CDR2 sequences are LNHNV and YYDKDF (reference sequence). The CDR3 length is 16 residues. The V segment lost 1 base and the J segment 2 bases; nucleotides outside the gene matches: 3.

V gene TRBV19 combines with J gene TRBJ1-5; TRBD1 agrees at 10 bases. Unmatched junction bases numbered 5, after V lost 2 bases and J lost 4 bases. The CDR3 has 16 residues. Per germline, CDR1 LNHDA and CDR2 SQIVND (reference sequence). This CDR3 reads CASSIRQGALNQPQHF. The CDR3 bases are TGTGCCAGTAGTATACGACAGGGGGCTCTGAATCAGCCCCAGCATTTT.

The V gene is TRBV30, the J gene TRBJ1-2; D remains ambiguous. The CDR3 is 14 amino acids. Looked up from germline, CDR1 is GTSNPN and CDR2 is SVGIG (reference sequence). Trimming removed 0 bases at V and 0 bases at J, with 8 bases between. The DNA of the CDR3 is TGTGCCTGGAGTGTACACGAAACTAACTATGGCTACACCTTC. Protein product: CAWSVHETNYGYTF.

The chain recombines TRBV7-2 with TRBJ2-2; 7 bases are shared with TRBD2. The germline V gene encodes CDR1 SGHTA and CDR2 FQGNSA. V was pared by 5 bases and J by 6 bases, with 3 bases of the junction left unmatched. CDR3 length: 13 amino acids. Here the CDR3 DNA reads TGTGCCAGCAGCCCTAGCGGCCCCGGGGAGCTGTTTTTT. It specifies CASSPSGPGELFF.

This clone was seen many times. V is TRBV11-2 and J is TRBJ2-5, with D possibly TRBD2 on 6 matching bases. CDR1 and CDR2 (germline): SGHAT, FQNNGV. The CDR3 sequence is 13 residues long. Trimming took 5 bases from V and 4 from J, leaving 11 bases between them. CDR3 residues: CASSLWRGETQYF. The DNA for the CDR3 is TGTGCCAGCAGCCTCTGGCGGGGAGAGACCCAGTACTTC.

The chain employs TRBV7-8 and TRBJ1-1, with D unresolved. Deletions cut 1 base from V and 4 bases from J, with 13 bases between. This CDR3 comprises 15 residues. Germline CDR1 and CDR2: SGHVS and FQNEAQ. DNA of the CDR3: TGTGCCAGCAGCTTAGAGTATTTCGCGGGCACTGAAGCTTTCTTT. The encoded protein is CASSLEYFAGTEAFF.

A remark on this clone: This sample also contains other DNA sequences that code for the same CDR3. This chain uses TRBV5-1 with TRBJ1-3, with D perhaps TRBD1 (6 bases). Trimming stripped 0 bases from V and 2 bases from J, with 9 bases between. The CDR3 spans 15 residues. Germline loops: CDR1 SGHRS, CDR2 YFSETQ. The CDR3 nucleotides are TGCGCCAGCAGCTTGGACAGGGACACTGGAAACACCATATATTTT. Translating it yields CASSLDRDTGNTIYF.

V usage is TRBV10-2 and J usage is TRBJ2-5, with TRBD1 as a possible D gene (6 bases). The CDR3 covers 12 residues. V lost 7 bases and J 4 bases, leaving 10 bases between the germline ends. CDR1 WSHSY and CDR2 SAAADI come from the germline V gene. The CDR3 spells CASTGTLETQYF. The CDR3 DNA follows: TGCGCCAGCACCGGGACACTAGAGACCCAGTACTTC.

The chain's CDR3 is CASSLAGGRRDTGELFF. The DNA for the CDR3 is TGCGCCAGCAGCTTGGCTGGAGGGAGGAGGGACACCGGGGAGCTGTTTTTT. The chain links TRBV5-1 to TRBJ2-2; D might be TRBD2 (6 bases). Germline V gives CDR1 SGHRS, CDR2 YFSETQ. V lost 0 bases and J 3 bases, leaving 15 bases between the germline ends. The CDR3 sequence is 17 residues long.

The chain has TRBV27 and TRBJ1-5, with D possibly being TRBD1 (5 bases). The V and J ends lost 5 bases and 0 bases respectively, with 11 bases between them. The germline V gene encodes CDR1 MNHEY and CDR2 SMNVEV (reference sequence). The CDR3 extends over 15 amino acids. CDR3 nucleotide sequence: TGTGCCAGCAGTCAGACAGTCTATAGCAATCAGCCCCAGCATTTT. It yields the protein CASSQTVYSNQPQHF.

This chain uses TRBV5-8 with TRBJ1-5, with 7 bases lining up with TRBD1. CDR1 is SGHTS and CDR2 is YDEGEE in the germline V gene. The CDR3 loop spans 15 amino acids. Trimming took 0 bases from V and 4 from J; bases not matched to a gene: 4. CDR3 region: CASSLGDSVNQPQHF. CDR3 DNA sequence: TGTGCCAGCAGCTTGGGGGACAGCGTGAATCAGCCCCAGCATTTT.

The genes are TRBV3-1 (or the pseudogene TRBV3-2) and TRBJ1-2, with 7 bases lining up with TRBD1. V lost 1 base and J lost 4; bases outside the gene matches: 6. CDR3 length equals 15 residues. CDR1 LGHDT and CDR2 YNNKEL come from the germline V gene (reference sequence). CDR3 region: CASSQGGGRGYGYTF. The CDR3 coding sequence is TGTGCCAGCAGCCAAGGAGGGGGCAGGGGCTATGGCTACACCTTC.

This chain connects TRBV12-3 or TRBV12-4 to TRBJ1-4; D uncertain. CDR3 length equals 13 residues. The V end was cut by 5 bases, the J end by 10 bases, with 14 bases between. In nucleotides, the CDR3 is TGTGCCAGCAGTGCCTCCGGGTCCGGAAAACTGTTTTTT. Its protein is CASSASGSGKLFF.

The chain carries TRBV9 and TRBJ1-1, with a possible D match to TRBD1 (5 bases). The germline V and J ends were trimmed by 0 bases and 6 bases, with 12 bases remaining between them. The V gene's germline CDR1 is SGDLS and CDR2 YYNGEE. This CDR3 region has 14 residues. CDR3 sequence: CASSVDPGKAEAFF. DNA for the CDR3: TGTGCCAGCAGCGTAGATCCAGGGAAAGCTGAAGCTTTCTTT.

The V gene is TRBV19, the J gene TRBJ1-4; 7 bases are a match to TRBD1. Germline V gives CDR1 LNHDA, CDR2 SQIVND (reference sequence). J lost 8 bases, V lost 3 bases, and 12 bases had no gene match. The CDR3 consists of 16 residues. As DNA, the CDR3 is TGTGCCAGTAGTATCCTGCCTACAGGGGCCACGGAAAAACTGTTTTTT. Protein product: CASSILPTGATEKLFF.

The rearrangement links TRBV25-1 to TRBJ1-1; TRBD1 aligns across 7 bases. The CDR3 sequence is 14 residues long. CDR1 and CDR2 from the germline V gene are MGHDK and SYGVNS. V lost 4 bases to trimming and J lost 2 bases; unmatched junction nucleotides: 4. In DNA form, the CDR3 reads TGTGCCAGCAGTGGAGACAGGGCAAACACTGAAGCTTTCTTT. Translation gives CASSGDRANTEAFF.

The chain couples TRBV7-9 to TRBJ1-5; D ambiguous. There are 13 residues in the CDR3. Germline CDR1 reads SEHNR; CDR2 reads FQNEAQ (reference sequence). Trimming took off 5 bases at V and 4 bases at J, with 9 bases between the two ends. CDR3 coding DNA: TGTGCCAGCAGCACCCAGGAAAATCAGCCCCAGCATTTT. It is translated as CASSTQENQPQHF.

The rearrangement uses TRBV12-5 and TRBJ2-1, with a weak D call TRBD1 (7 bases). Trimming removed 6 bases at V and 8 bases at J, with 11 bases between. Per the germline V gene, CDR1 is LGHNT and CDR2 is FRNRAP. The CDR3 runs to 12 residues. The CDR3 DNA follows: TGTGCTAGTGGGTCCAGGGGGGATGAGCAGTTCTTC. Amino acid sequence: CASGSRGDEQFF.

This sequence joins TRBV5-6 and TRBJ1-4; 7 positions agree with TRBD1. The V gene's germline CDR1 is SGHDT and CDR2 YYEEEE. Trimming cost V 4 bases and J 0 bases; bases outside gene matches: 9. The CDR3 is 17 residues long. Here the CDR3 DNA reads TGTGCCAGCAGCCCACAGGGGATTCCCCCAACTAATGAAAAACTGTTTTTT. As protein: CASSPQGIPPTNEKLFF.

V gene TRBV11-2 combines with J gene TRBJ2-2; 9 nucleotides agree with TRBD1. This CDR3 has 17 residues. Germline V gene lookup returns CDR1 SGHAT and CDR2 FQNNGV. V was clipped by 1 base and J by 5 bases; unmatched bases: 8. Here the CDR3 reads CASSLVNRGRTTGELFF. CDR3 sequence (DNA): TGTGCCAGCAGCTTAGTTAACAGGGGGCGTACGACCGGGGAGCTGTTTTTT.

The V call is TRBV11-2, the J call TRBJ2-1; 8 nucleotides agree with TRBD2. The trim removed 6 bases at V and 0 bases at J, leaving 7 bases unmatched. This CDR3 spans 16 amino acids. Germline lookup yields CDR1 SGHAT and CDR2 FQNNGV. The DNA of the CDR3 is TGTGCCAGCAGAGCGGGGGACCGGAGCTCCTACAATGAGCAGTTCTTC. It codes for CASRAGDRSSYNEQFF.

The V and J genes are TRBV28 and TRBJ2-5; D gene uncertain. CDR1 is MDHEN and CDR2 is SYDVKM in the germline V gene. This CDR3 spans 10 amino acids. Trimming removed 8 bases at V and 5 bases at J, with 6 bases between. Here the CDR3 reads CASARETQYF. DNA of the CDR3: TGTGCCAGCGCCCGGGAGACCCAGTACTTC. Using reference TRBV28 and TRBJ2-5 for the parts outside the CDR3, the full variable domain is DVKVTQSSRYLVKRTGEKVFLECVQDMDHENMFWYRQDPGLGLRLIYFSYDVKMKEKGDIPEGYSVSREKKERFSLILESASTNQTSMYLCASARETQYFGPGTRLLVL.

Remarks on this clone: Compared with germline, one end of the junction differs, possibly owing to a read error. The chain employs TRBV3-1 (or the pseudogene TRBV3-2) and TRBJ2-3, with 8 bases lining up with TRBD1. Per germline, CDR1 LGHDT and CDR2 YNNKEL (reference sequence). The CDR3 runs to 16 residues. The CDR3 loop reads CASSQGTGSATDTQYF. As DNA, the CDR3 is TGTGCCAGCAGTCAAGGGACAGGTTCAGCCACAGATACGCAGTATTTT.

The chain carries TRBV5-1 and TRBJ1-3, with 11 bases aligning to TRBD1. The V gene's germline CDR1 is SGHRS and CDR2 YFSETQ. V trimming: 4 bases; J trimming: 4 bases; junction bases outside the gene matches: 7. The CDR3 runs to 16 residues. This CDR3 reads CASSIGQGAAGNTIYF. DNA for the CDR3: TGCGCCAGCAGCATCGGACAGGGGGCGGCCGGAAACACCATATATTTT.

This clone showed up just a few times. The chain has TRBV20-1 and TRBJ2-5; 7 bases agree with TRBD1. CDR3 length equals 12 residues. Trimming removed 3 bases from V and 7 bases from J; junction bases left unmatched: 5. Per the germline V gene, CDR1 is DFQATT and CDR2 is SNEGSKA (reference sequence). The CDR3 here is CSASEGAGTQYF. Written as DNA, the CDR3 is TGCAGTGCTAGTGAGGGGGCCGGGACCCAGTACTTC.

The chain has TRBV19 and TRBJ2-3; D possibly corresponds to TRBD2 (5 bases). Germline CDR1 reads LNHDA; CDR2 reads SQIVND (reference sequence). V lost 1 base to trimming and J lost 5 bases, with 22 bases between them. The CDR3 has 18 residues. CDR3 nucleotide sequence: TGTGCCAGTAGTATAGTTGTCCGGACTTTCCTACGCGGAGATACGCAGTATTTT. Amino acids: CASSIVVRTFLRGDTQYF. Looking up the rest from reference TRBV19 and TRBJ2-3 gives the full variable domain: DGGITQSPKYLFRKEGQNVTLSCEQNLNHDAMYWYRQDPGQGLRLIYYSQIVNDFQKGDIAEGYSVSREKKESFPLTVTSAQKNPTAFYLCASSIVVRTFLRGDTQYFGPGTRLTVL.